This passage covers 26 T cell receptor beta chains from one sample sequenced in a study of T cells expressing NK-cell markers. TCRdb reanalyzed the 5' RACE reads and collapses them to one entry per CDR3 protein, without DNA. The sample data list about 260,000 distinct CDR3 sequences. Sequencing input: blood T cells: a sorted CD56 or NKG2C T cell subset, CD4+ or CD8+ T cells, or bulk PBMC T cells (not recorded which). These receptors were obtained from a man between 18 and 29 years old in good health.

V and J are TRBV12-3 or TRBV12-4 and TRBJ2-5; as DNA is missing, the TRBD1 call by TCRdb cannot be tested. The CDR3 runs to 15 residues. The chain's CDR3 is CASSSAGGIGETQYF.

This chain uses TRBV7-6 with TRBJ2-5; TCRdb outputs TRBD1, but without DNA this stays unchecked. This CDR3 comprises 13 residues. CDR1 and CDR2 from the germline V gene are SGHVS and FNYEAQ. The CDR3 here is CASSSGQQETQYF.

The CDR3 protein is CSALRGRNSPLHF. V usage is TRBV20-1 and J usage is TRBJ1-6. The CDR3 extends over 13 amino acids. The germline gives CDR1 DFQATT, CDR2 SNEGSKA (reference sequence).

CDR3 residues: CASSEVLAGGYNEQFF. J is TRBJ2-1 and V is TRBV2; TCRdb indicates TRBD2, and absent DNA this call remains unverified. The CDR3 totals 16 residues. Germline V gives CDR1 SNHLY, CDR2 FYNNEI. The variable domain in full, with the rest retrieved from reference TRBV2 and TRBJ2-1, is EPEVTQTPSHQVTQMGQEVILRCVPISNHLYFYWYRQILGQKVEFLVSFYNNEISEKSEIFDDQFSVERPDGSNFTLKIRSTKLEDSAMYFCASSEVLAGGYNEQFFGPGTRLTVL.

The chain carries TRBV5-1 and TRBJ2-5; the TRBD1 assignment by TCRdb is unverifiable without DNA. The CDR3 length is 14 residues. Looked up from germline, CDR1 is SGHRS and CDR2 is YFSETQ. Here the CDR3 reads CASSWDTPGETQYF.

CDR3: CASRPAAGGPNIQYF. V gene TRBV12-3 or TRBV12-4 combines with J gene TRBJ2-4; TCRdb's D gene call, TRBD2, goes unchecked for lack of DNA. This CDR3 comprises 15 residues.

The chain employs TRBV29-1 and TRBJ2-5; absent DNA, TCRdb's TRBD2 call cannot be checked. The CDR3 consists of 15 residues. Per germline, CDR1 SQVTM and CDR2 ANQGSEA. The CDR3 loop reads CSVEFGTSGRQTQYF.

This rearrangement joins TRBV6-5 to TRBJ2-5. The germline gives CDR1 MNHEY, CDR2 SVGAGI. The length of the CDR3 is 14 residues. This chain's CDR3 is CASSYKPEQETQYF.

The V and J genes are TRBV5-1 and TRBJ2-1; lacking DNA, the TRBD1 call made by TCRdb goes unchecked. The CDR3 loop spans 15 amino acids. Germline V lookup: CDR1 SGHRS, CDR2 YFSETQ. The CDR3 protein is CASSGGARSGNEQFF.

The chain combines TRBV19 with TRBJ1-6; TCRdb's D call, TRBD1, is unchecked because there is no DNA. This CDR3 comprises 15 residues. From germline, CDR1 is LNHDA and CDR2 SQIVND (reference sequence). The CDR3 loop reads CASSTGTGDMAPLHF.

J is TRBJ2-2 and V is TRBV12-5; TCRdb designates TRBD1, a call that cannot be tested without DNA. Per germline, CDR1 LGHNT and CDR2 FRNRAP. This CDR3 has 12 amino acids. This CDR3 is CASGSEGPPLFF.

The J gene is TRBJ2-1, the V gene TRBV11-2. Germline V gene lookup returns CDR1 SGHAT and CDR2 FQNNGV. This CDR3 region has 12 residues. The CDR3 reads CASSLGFDEQFF.

The chain joins TRBV29-1 to TRBJ2-1. This CDR3 contains 15 residues. Germline V gives CDR1 SQVTM, CDR2 ANQGSEA. The CDR3 sequence: CSVVGGGSSFNEQFF.

The rearrangement joins TRBV3-1 to TRBJ1-5. Germline lookup yields CDR1 LGHDT and CDR2 YNNKEL (reference sequence). This CDR3 comprises 13 residues. CDR3 in amino acids: CASSPARDQPQHF. The full variable domain, with the rest looked up from reference TRBV3-1 and TRBJ1-5, is DTAVSQTPKYLVTQMGNDKSIKCEQNLGHDTMYWYKQDSKKFLKIMFSYNNKELIINETVPNRFSPKSPDKAHLNLHINSLELGDSAVYFCASSPARDQPQHFGDGTRLSIL.

This chain connects TRBV11-1 to TRBJ2-3; TCRdb's D call, TRBD2, is unchecked because there is no DNA. Germline CDR1 SGHAT, CDR2 FQDESV (reference sequence). The CDR3 consists of 18 residues. The CDR3 protein is CASSFNTLAGGGADTQYF.

The J gene is TRBJ2-3, the V gene TRBV13; TCRdb lists TRBD2, though no DNA is available to test this call. Germline values: CDR1 PRHDT, CDR2 FYEKMQ (reference sequence). The CDR3 consists of 15 residues. Here the CDR3 reads CASSLTSGGTDTQYF.

The chain carries TRBV10-3 and TRBJ2-1; TCRdb's D call, TRBD2, is unchecked because there is no DNA. CDR3 length: 17 residues. Germline V CDR1 and CDR2: ENHRY, SYGVKD. This CDR3 is CAISESLAGGMRDEQFF.

The rearrangement joins TRBV12-3 or TRBV12-4 to TRBJ2-4; TCRdb's D gene call, TRBD1, goes unchecked for lack of DNA. The CDR3 has 14 amino acids. The CDR3 sequence is CASSSGTTKNIQYF.

The gene calls are TRBV20-1 and TRBJ2-3. CDR3 size: 14 residues. CDR1 is DFQATT, CDR2 SNEGSKA, per germline (reference sequence). The CDR3 spells CSARDASSTDTQYF.

The chain couples TRBV29-1 to TRBJ2-4; lacking DNA, the TRBD1 call made by TCRdb goes unchecked. The CDR3 runs 16 residues. CDR1 is SQVTM, CDR2 ANQGSEA, per germline. CDR3: CSVEGVRGAKGDIQYF. The variable domain in full, with the rest retrieved from reference TRBV29-1 and TRBJ2-4, is SAVISQKPSRDICQRGTSLTIQCQVDSQVTMMFWYRQQPGQSLTLIATANQGSEATYESGFVIDKFPISRPNLTFSTLTVSNMSPEDSSIYLCSVEGVRGAKGDIQYFGAGTRLSVL.

The chain carries TRBV20-1 and TRBJ1-2; as DNA is missing, the TRBD1 call by TCRdb cannot be tested. This CDR3 region has 14 residues. Per germline, CDR1 DFQATT and CDR2 SNEGSKA (reference sequence). The CDR3 loop reads CSASLGGPKGGYTF.

This chain joins TRBV10-3 and TRBJ2-1; the TRBD1 assignment by TCRdb is unverifiable without DNA. CDR1 ENHRY and CDR2 SYGVKD come from the germline V gene. The length of the CDR3 is 19 residues. CDR3 protein: CAISEGRSGTKSSYNEQFF.

The CDR3: CASSRGQGGDTQYF. The gene calls are TRBV12-3 or TRBV12-4 and TRBJ2-3; TCRdb names TRBD1, which stays unverified in the absence of DNA. The CDR3 has 14 residues.

V usage is TRBV5-1 and J usage is TRBJ1-5; TCRdb's D call of TRBD1 is untestable without DNA. The length of the CDR3 is 17 residues. Germline CDR1 and CDR2: SGHRS and YFSETQ. Here the CDR3 reads CASSLAVREYSNQPQHF.

The CDR3 is CASSEGMNTGELFF. The chain links TRBV5-4 to TRBJ2-2; TCRdb designates TRBD1, a call that cannot be tested without DNA. CDR1 and CDR2 from the germline V gene are SGHNT and YYREEE (reference sequence). The CDR3 is 14 amino acids.

The chain recombines TRBV11-2 with TRBJ2-1. This CDR3 spans 11 amino acids. Looked up from germline, CDR1 is SGHAT and CDR2 is FQNNGV. The CDR3 loop reads CASRVMGEQFF.